One sample yielded the 19 T cell receptor beta chains listed below, sequenced in a study of circulating and synovial CD4+ cells in juvenile arthritis (dated by TCRdb to the mid-2010s). Libraries were built with the immunoSEQ multiplex PCR assay. TCRdb mirrors the immuneACCESS table, restricted to in-frame sequences. Some clones are absent from its copies; in checked studies, under half trace to an unresolved V gene, and the reason for the others is unknown. The sample table shows 2,500 to 3,000 clones, and approximately 90% are seen once. 3% to 3.5% of the sample is held by the ten biggest clonotypes. Material: HLA-DR+ CD4+ T cells from blood. What the cell subset or site label conveys for this sample: circulating pathogenic-like lymphocytes, sorted as HLA-DR+CD14-CD3+CD4+CD25low/- blood T cells. These receptors were collected from a human donor with juvenile idiopathic arthritis.

The chain recombines TRBV6-5 with TRBJ1-5; tentatively, D is TRBD1 (5 bases). The CDR3 is 16 residues long. V dropped 4 bases and J dropped 2 bases, with 15 bases sitting between them. Germline V gives CDR1 MNHEY, CDR2 SVGAGI. The CDR3 region is CASSSRGGVGNQPQHF. The CDR3 nucleotides are TGTGCCAGCAGTTCACGGGGAGGGGTTGGCAATCAGCCCCAGCATTTT.

The gene calls are TRBV29-1 and TRBJ1-1; no reliable D call. This CDR3 contains 11 residues. Germline CDR1 SQVTM, CDR2 ANQGSEA. V lost 5 bases, J lost 3 bases, and 7 bases lay in between. The CDR3 DNA follows: TGCAGCGTTACACGGGACACTGAAGCTTTCTTT. Translation: CSVTRDTEAFF.

The rearrangement joins TRBV29-1 to TRBJ1-2, with 7 nucleotides matching TRBD1. V lost 7 bases, J lost 8 bases, and 13 bases stayed unmatched. The CDR3 is made up of 13 amino acids. CDR1 SQVTM and CDR2 ANQGSEA come from the germline V gene. This CDR3 is CSAGTDFTNGYTF. In DNA, the CDR3 is TGCAGCGCCGGGACAGACTTTACTAACGGCTACACCTTC.

The chain links TRBV6-5 to TRBJ2-3; the D gene is possibly TRBD1 (5 bases). Germline V gives CDR1 MNHEY, CDR2 SVGAGI. CDR3 length: 15 amino acids. V was trimmed by 5 bases and J by 0 bases, leaving 12 bases between them. CDR3 loop: CASSLSGPSTDTQYF. CDR3 in DNA: TGTGCCAGCAGTCTCTCAGGGCCTAGCACAGATACGCAGTATTTT.

V and J are TRBV18 and TRBJ2-5; tentatively, D is TRBD1 (6 bases). This CDR3 is 12 amino acids long. With 3 bases removed from V and 5 bases from J, the gap between germline ends came to 7 bases. Germline-derived CDR1 and CDR2 are KGHSH and LQKENI. CDR3 in DNA: TGTGCCAGCTCACCGAGGGGGGAGACCCAGTACTTC. Translation gives CASSPRGETQYF.

The chain joins TRBV18 to TRBJ2-5, with TRBD1 matching over 8 bases. V was clipped by 5 bases and J by 5 bases; unmatched bases: 7. The germline V gene has CDR1 KGHSH and CDR2 LQKENI. This CDR3 has 14 amino acids. CDR3 sequence reads: CASSGAGGAETQYF. DNA of the CDR3: TGTGCCAGCTCAGGAGCAGGGGGCGCTGAGACCCAGTACTTC.

This clone occurred once. This chain connects TRBV7-2 to TRBJ1-1, with a tentative D call TRBD1 (5 bases). The CDR3 totals 18 residues. V was shortened by 3 bases and J by 3 bases, with 23 bases between the two germline ends. Germline loops: CDR1 SGHTA, CDR2 FQGNSA. DNA of the CDR3: TGTGCCAGCAGCTTCCTTTGGGCCAGGGAAGGGACTCACACTGAAGCTTTCTTT. The encoded protein is CASSFLWAREGTHTEAFF. The whole variable domain, remainder taken from reference TRBV7-2 and TRBJ1-1, is GAGVSQSPSNKVTEKGKDVELRCDPISGHTALYWYRQSLGQGLEFLIYFQGNSAPDKSGLPSDRFSAERTGGSVSTLTIQRTQQEDSAVYLCASSFLWAREGTHTEAFFGQGTRLTVV.

The chain recombines TRBV6-1 with TRBJ2-7; D is ambiguous. Germline V gene data show CDR1 as MNHNS and CDR2 as SASEGT. The V end lost 6 bases, the J end lost 5 bases, and 8 bases lay between the germline ends. The CDR3 consists of 11 residues. CDR3 sequence reads: CASRNSHEQYF. The CDR3 nucleotides read TGTGCCAGCAGGAACAGCCACGAGCAGTACTTC.

The gene calls are TRBV18 and TRBJ2-3; 8 bases match TRBD1. The V segment lost 7 bases and the J segment 0 bases; nucleotides outside the gene matches: 3. This CDR3 region has 14 residues. Germline V CDR1 and CDR2: KGHSH, LQKENI. The CDR3: CASLRDRSTDTQYF. DNA of the CDR3: TGTGCCAGCTTAAGGGACAGGAGCACAGATACGCAGTATTTT.

There are a few counts of this clone. The chain combines TRBV10-3 with TRBJ1-3; D not resolved. Per germline, CDR1 ENHRY and CDR2 SYGVKD. The CDR3 has 13 amino acids. V was pared by 6 bases and J by 5 bases, with 11 bases between. CDR3 residues: CAIRTDTRNTIYF. In DNA form, the CDR3 reads TGTGCCATCAGGACTGATACGAGAAACACCATATATTTT.

This chain uses TRBV11-2 with TRBJ1-2; D might be TRBD1 (6 bases). The germline V gene has CDR1 SGHAT and CDR2 FQNNGV. This CDR3 spans 13 amino acids. V was pared by 4 bases and J by 7 bases, with 13 bases between. The CDR3 sequence is CASSSEQGVGYTF. As DNA, the CDR3 is TGTGCCAGCAGCTCGGAACAGGGAGTTGGCTACACCTTC.

The J gene is TRBJ2-1, the V gene TRBV18; 11 positions agree with TRBD2. The CDR3 runs 19 residues. The V and J ends lost 0 bases and 2 bases, in that order; junction bases with no gene match: 9. Germline values: CDR1 KGHSH, CDR2 LQKENI. DNA for the CDR3: TGTGCCAGCTCACCACCTGTACTAGCGGGAGTAAGGGCCTACAATGAGCAGTTCTTC. Protein: CASSPPVLAGVRAYNEQFF.

The V and J genes are TRBV2 and TRBJ1-2; no reliable D call. V was pared by 8 bases and J by 7 bases, with 14 bases between. The length of the CDR3 is 12 residues. Germline V lookup: CDR1 SNHLY, CDR2 FYNNEI. CDR3: CASLAGGGGYTF. CDR3 DNA sequence: TGTGCCAGCCTGGCGGGAGGCGGTGGCTACACCTTC.

V gene TRBV4-1 combines with J gene TRBJ1-4; 9 bases agree with TRBD1. The CDR3 is 16 residues long. V dropped 0 bases and J dropped 8; count of bases not matched to a gene: 7. Per the germline V gene, CDR1 is MGHRA and CDR2 is YSYEKL. The CDR3 protein is CASSQDRGQGNEKLFF. CDR3 bases: TGCGCCAGCAGCCAAGATAGGGGACAGGGAAACGAAAAACTGTTTTTT.

CDR3 DNA sequence: TGTGCCACCGGCGGGAGTTTTGGAAACACCATATATTTT. Its protein product is CATGGSFGNTIYF. The chain is built from TRBV7-6 and TRBJ1-3, with D hard to call. CDR3 length equals 13 residues. V was pared by 10 bases and J by 3 bases, with 13 bases between. Per the germline V gene, CDR1 is SGHVS and CDR2 is FNYEAQ.

The V and J genes are TRBV2 and TRBJ2-6; D gene unclear. CDR3 length: 18 amino acids. The V gene's germline CDR1 is SNHLY and CDR2 FYNNEI. Trimming took 7 bases from V and 4 from J, leaving 23 bases between them. The CDR3 DNA is TGTGCCAGCACGAGGTCGGTTTTAACGGCTACCGGGGCCAACGTCCTGACTTTC. Translation: CASTRSVLTATGANVLTF.

The J gene is TRBJ1-2, the V gene TRBV10-3; D might be TRBD1 (6 bases). CDR3 size: 16 residues. Germline CDR1 ENHRY, CDR2 SYGVKD. V lost 7 bases and J lost 3, with 21 bases in between. CDR3 DNA: TGTGCCATCACCGGAATACGACAGGAGAAGGACTATGGCTACACCTTC. Its translation is CAITGIRQEKDYGYTF.

This chain joins TRBV30 and TRBJ1-2, with D possibly TRBD1 on 5 matching bases. The V gene lost 8 bases and the J gene lost 6 bases, with 13 bases spanning the gap. The CDR3 loop spans 11 amino acids. Germline-derived CDR1 and CDR2 are GTSNPN and SVGIG (reference sequence). CDR3: CAEVSGHGYTF. The CDR3 region has the DNA TGTGCCGAAGTCTCAGGGCATGGCTACACCTTC.

This clone came up once. The chain couples TRBV19 to TRBJ1-4, with D hard to call. Trimming took 5 bases from V and 8 from J, leaving 9 bases between them. Germline V gene data show CDR1 as LNHDA and CDR2 as SQIVND (reference sequence). This CDR3 comprises 12 residues. CDR3 in amino acids: CASSPPGEKLFF. DNA for the CDR3: TGTGCCAGTAGTCCCCCGGGAGAAAAACTGTTTTTT.